This entry describes one TCR beta chain. In germline, CDR1 is MNHEY, CDR2 SVGAGI. The CDR3 runs 16 residues. The V gene end was trimmed by 0 bases and the J gene end by 1 base; junction bases not matched to a gene: 5. MiXCR, run by TCRdb on the 5' RACE reads, gives a single entry per CDR3 protein. The data contain about 790,000 distinct CDR3 sequences, roughly 18% of them singletons. This specimen belongs to a study of identical twins. These data were also reused for a study on T cells expressing NK-cell markers.

This clonotype was obtained from a woman aged 18-35 years in good health. The rearrangement joins TRBV6-5 to TRBJ1-1; TRBD1 aligns across 7 bases. Specimen: PBMCs. In DNA, the CDR3 is TGTGCCAGCAGTTACTCAAGGGGGCGAGCGAACACTGAAGCTTTCTTT. Its protein is CASSYSRGRANTEAFF.